This TCR beta chain derives from a study of T-cell memory formation after mild COVID-19. A few counts support this clonotype. As yet, its antigen is unknown. A single record per CDR3 protein comes from TCRdb applying MiXCR to the 5' RACE reads. Of fewer than 250,000 distinct CDR3 sequences in the sample, about 16% were seen once. Germline loops: CDR1 SGHRS, CDR2 YFSETQ. V was pared by 1 base and J by 5 bases, with 5 bases of the junction left unmatched. The CDR3 extends over 16 amino acids. Study-wide findings and caveats: The finding that pre-infection memory included some responding clones suggested that cross-reactive memory joined.

The chain uses TRBV5-1 and TRBJ2-5, with 13 positions matching TRBD2. The receptor was isolated from an adult woman who had mild COVID-19 (a few samples of this study predate the infection). Cell type and time point are not known. The sequenced sample was PBMCs or a T cell subset sorted from them (not recorded which). In DNA, the CDR3 is TGCGCCAGCAGCTTGACTAGCGGGGGGGCCAGGGAGACCCAGTACTTC. It specifies CASSLTSGGARETQYF.